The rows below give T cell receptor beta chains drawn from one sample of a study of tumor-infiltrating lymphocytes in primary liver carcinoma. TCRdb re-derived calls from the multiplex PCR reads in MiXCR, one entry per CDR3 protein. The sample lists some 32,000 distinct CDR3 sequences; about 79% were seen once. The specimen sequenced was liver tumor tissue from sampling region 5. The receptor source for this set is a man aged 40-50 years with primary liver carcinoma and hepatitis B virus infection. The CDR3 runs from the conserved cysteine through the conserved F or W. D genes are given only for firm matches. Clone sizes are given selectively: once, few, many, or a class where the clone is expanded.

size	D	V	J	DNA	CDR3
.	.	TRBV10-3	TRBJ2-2	TGTGCCATCAGTGCCAGACTGCCGAACACCGGGGAGCTGTTTTTT	CAISARLPNTGELFF
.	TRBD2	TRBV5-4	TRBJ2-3	TGTGCCAGCAGCCGACTAGCGGGAGGGTCTACGAGCACAGATACGCAGTATTTT	CASSRLAGGSTSTDTQYF
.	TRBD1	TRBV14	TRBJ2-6	TGTGCCAGCAGCCAAGTTTTGGGAACAGGGGTGTCCTCTGGGGCCAACGTCCTGGCTTTC	CASSQVLGTGVSSGANVLAF
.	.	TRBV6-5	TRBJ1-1	TGTGCCAAAAGTTACTTCGGACAGCTGAACACTGAAGCTTTCTTT	CAKSYFGQLNTEAFF
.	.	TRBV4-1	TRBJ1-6	TGCGCCAGCAACCAAGCAATAGGGCAGACCTCCTATAATTCACCCCTCCACTTT	CASNQAIGQTSYNSPLHF
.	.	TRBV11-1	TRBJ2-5	TGTGCTAGCAGCTTTAACCGGGTGCAGGAGACCCAGTATTTC	CASSFNRVQETQYF
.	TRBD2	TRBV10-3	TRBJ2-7	TGTGTCATCACCAAACGTTCGGGGCTAGCGGGAGGGTTCTCCTACGAGCAGTACTTC	CVITKRSGLAGGFSYEQYF
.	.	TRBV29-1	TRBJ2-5	TGCAGCGTTGCGGCTAGCCAAGAGATACAGTACTTC	CSVAASQEIQYF
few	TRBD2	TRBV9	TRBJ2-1	TGTGCCAGCAGCGTAGCGGGAGGGCCGGTCCATGAGCAGATCTTC	CASSVAGGPVHEQIF
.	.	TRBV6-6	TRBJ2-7	TGTGCCAGCAACCCAGGACACGTGGGCTACGAGCAGTGCTTC	CASNPGHVGYEQCF
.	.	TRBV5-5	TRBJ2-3	TGTGCCAGCAGCCCATCGGGCCAGGGCACAGATACGCAGTATTTT	CASSPSGQGTDTQYF
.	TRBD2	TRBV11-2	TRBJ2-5	TGTACCAGGAGCCAAACACCTGGCGGGGGGAAAGGGACCCAGTACTTC	CTRSQTPGGGKGTQYF
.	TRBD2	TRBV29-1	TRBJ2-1	TGCAGCGGCCGATTAGCGGGAGCTAGCGATGAGCAGTTCTTC	CSGRLAGASDEQFF
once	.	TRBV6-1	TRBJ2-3	TGTGCCGTATCTAGCGAACCGGGCGCAGATACGCAGTATTTT	CAVSSEPGADTQYF
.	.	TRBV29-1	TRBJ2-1	TGCAGCACCCGCCCAGGGGGGAATGGGCAATTCTTC	CSTRPGGNGQFF
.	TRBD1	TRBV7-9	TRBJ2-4	TGTGCCAGCAGTGTCGACAGGGCTCCAGCCAAAAACATTCCGTACTTC	CASSVDRAPAKNIPYF
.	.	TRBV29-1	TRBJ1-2	TGCAACGTTAGAGTCAACTACGATGGCTACACCTTC	CNVRVNYDGYTF
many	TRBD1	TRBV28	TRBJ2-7	TGTGCCAGCAGTTTAGGGGCACACACAGGGGATGGTTACGAGCAGTACTTC	CASSLGAHTGDGYEQYF
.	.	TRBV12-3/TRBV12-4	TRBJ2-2	TGTGCCAGCAGCCCCTCTAACTGGGAGCTGTTTTTT	CASSPSNWELFF
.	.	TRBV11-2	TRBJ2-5	TGTGCCAGCAGCATAGCGAGGCTAGCCCTGGAAGAAATAGAGACCCAGTACTTC	CASSIARLALEEIETQYF
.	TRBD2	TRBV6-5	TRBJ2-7	TGTGCTAGCAGTTACTCTAGCGGGAATAGCAAGCAGTATTTC	CASSYSSGNSKQYF
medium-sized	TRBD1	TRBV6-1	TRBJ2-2	TGTGCCAGCAGTGAGCGACAGGGTAACACCGGGGAGCTGTTTTTT	CASSERQGNTGELFF
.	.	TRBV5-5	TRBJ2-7	TGTGTCAGCAGCTTGGAACAGTTCTTTTACGAGGAGTACTTC	CVSSLEQFFYEEYF
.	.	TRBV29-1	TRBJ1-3	TGCAGCGTTGGGTCAGGCGTCTTTGGAAACACCATATATTTT	CSVGSGVFGNTIYF
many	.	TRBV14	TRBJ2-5	TGTGCCAGCAGCCAAGATATGAGTTCTGGTCGGACCCAGTACTTC	CASSQDMSSGRTQYF
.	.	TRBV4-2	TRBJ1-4	TGTGTCAGTAGTCAAGAGTTTCGGGGAAAGGGCTCTGCAACTAATGAAAAACTGTTTTTT	CVSSQEFRGKGSATNEKLFF
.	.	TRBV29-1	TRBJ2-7	TGCGGCGTTGAATACGGCCAGCAGTACTTC	CGVEYGQQYF
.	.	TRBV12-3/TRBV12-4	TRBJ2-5	TGCGCCAGTAGTTTAACGCTTGCGGGGACCCAGTACTTC	CASSLTLAGTQYF
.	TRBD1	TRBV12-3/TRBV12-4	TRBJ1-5	TGTGCCAGCAAAAGGACAGGGAGCAATCAGCCCCAGCATTTT	CASKRTGSNQPQHF
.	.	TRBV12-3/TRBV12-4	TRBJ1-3	TGTGCCAGCAGTCCGCAGAGGGAAGGAGACACCATATATTTT	CASSPQREGDTIYF
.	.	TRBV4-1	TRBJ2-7	TGCGCAAGCAGCACGGGTCGTTGGTACGAGCAGTACTTC	CASSTGRWYEQYF
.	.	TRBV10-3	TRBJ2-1	TGTGCCAGCTTACCGGGAGCGTGCTACAATGAGCAGTTCTTC	CASLPGACYNEQFF
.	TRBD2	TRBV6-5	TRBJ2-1	TGTGCCAGTCGACTAGCGGAGAACAATGAGCGGTTCTTC	CASRLAENNERFF
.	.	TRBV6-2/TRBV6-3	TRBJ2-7	TGTGCCAGCAGTCTAGGGCGGATGGAAAACTACGAGCAGTACTTC	CASSLGRMENYEQYF
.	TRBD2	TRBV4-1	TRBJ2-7	TGCGACAGCAGCCTAGCGGGAGTAGGCGATCAGTACTTC	CDSSLAGVGDQYF
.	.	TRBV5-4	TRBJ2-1	TGTGCCAGCAGCTTTGGACAATACAATGAGCAGTTCTTC	CASSFGQYNEQFF
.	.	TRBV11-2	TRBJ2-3	TGTGCCAGCAGCTTAGAACTTTACACCAATACGCAATATTTC	CASSLELYTNTQYF
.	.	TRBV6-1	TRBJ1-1	TGTGTCAGCAACCTCGACAGGAGCACTAAAGCTTTCTTT	CVSNLDRSTKAFF
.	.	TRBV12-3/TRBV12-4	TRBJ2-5	TGTGCCGGCAGCACCTACCCCGGGAGCGAAGAGACCCAGTATTTC	CAGSTYPGSEETQYF
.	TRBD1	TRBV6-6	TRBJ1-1	TGTGCCAGCGGTTCACAGACAGGCCAGGGGGGTGAAGCTTTCTTT	CASGSQTGQGGEAFF
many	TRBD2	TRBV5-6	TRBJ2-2	TGTGCCAGCAGCCTCGGGCGGGAGAGAGCGGCCGGGGAGCTGTTTTTT	CASSLGRERAAGELFF
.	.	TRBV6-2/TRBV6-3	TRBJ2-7	TGTGCCAGCACCTATAGTGCCCTACGAGGGCAGTACTTC	CASTYSALRGQYF
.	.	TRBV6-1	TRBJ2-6	TGTGCCAGCAGCCCAGGACATTCTGGGGCCAACGTCCTGACTTTC	CASSPGHSGANVLTF
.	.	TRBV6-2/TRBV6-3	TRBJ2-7	TGTGCCAGTAGTTTATGGTCCGGATCAGGGTCCTACGAGCAGTACTTC	CASSLWSGSGSYEQYF
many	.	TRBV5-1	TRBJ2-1	TGCGCCAGCAGCTACCAAACGCCGGACGGTCGTAATGAGCAGTTCTTC	CASSYQTPDGRNEQFF
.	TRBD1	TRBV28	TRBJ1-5	TGTGCCAGCGCCAACCCCCTATTAGCTCCGGGACAGCTAGATCAGCCCCAGCATTTT	CASANPLLAPGQLDQPQHF
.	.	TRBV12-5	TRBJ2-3	TGTGCTAGTGGCCCTGCGGGCAGCACAGTTACACAGTATTTT	CASGPAGSTVTQYF
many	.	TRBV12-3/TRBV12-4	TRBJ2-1	TGTGCCAGCAGTTTCGGGCCCCGGAAGGAGCAGTTCTTC	CASSFGPRKEQFF
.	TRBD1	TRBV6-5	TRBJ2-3	TGTGCCAGCAGTTCCCCGGGACAGTACATAGATACGCAGTATTTT	CASSSPGQYIDTQYF
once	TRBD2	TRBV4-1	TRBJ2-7	TGCACCAGCAGCCAAGAGGCTAGCGGATACTACGAGCAGTACTTC	CTSSQEASGYYEQYF
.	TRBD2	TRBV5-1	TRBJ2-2	TGCGCCAGCAGCACCGCCGGGAGGGCCATTACCGGGGAGCTGTTTTTT	CASSTAGRAITGELFF
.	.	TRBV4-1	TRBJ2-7	TGCGCCAGCTGCCAAGGTCCGCTATACGAGCAGTACTTC	CASCQGPLYEQYF